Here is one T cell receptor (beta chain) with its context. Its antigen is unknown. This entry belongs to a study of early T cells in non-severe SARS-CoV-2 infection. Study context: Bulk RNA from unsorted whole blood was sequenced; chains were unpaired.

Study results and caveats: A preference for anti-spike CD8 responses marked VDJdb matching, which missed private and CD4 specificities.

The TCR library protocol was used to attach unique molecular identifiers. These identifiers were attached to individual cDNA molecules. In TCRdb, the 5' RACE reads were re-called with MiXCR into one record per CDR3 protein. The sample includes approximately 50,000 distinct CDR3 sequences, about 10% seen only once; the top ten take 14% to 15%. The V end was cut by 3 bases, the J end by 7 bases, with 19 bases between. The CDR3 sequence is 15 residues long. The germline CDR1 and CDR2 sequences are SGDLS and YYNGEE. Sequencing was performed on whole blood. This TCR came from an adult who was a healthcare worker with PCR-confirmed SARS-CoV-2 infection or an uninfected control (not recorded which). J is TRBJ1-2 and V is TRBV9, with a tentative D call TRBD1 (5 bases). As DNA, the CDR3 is TGTGCCAGCAGCGCACGACAGAATATTAACGGTGGCTACACCTTC. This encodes CASSARQNINGGYTF.